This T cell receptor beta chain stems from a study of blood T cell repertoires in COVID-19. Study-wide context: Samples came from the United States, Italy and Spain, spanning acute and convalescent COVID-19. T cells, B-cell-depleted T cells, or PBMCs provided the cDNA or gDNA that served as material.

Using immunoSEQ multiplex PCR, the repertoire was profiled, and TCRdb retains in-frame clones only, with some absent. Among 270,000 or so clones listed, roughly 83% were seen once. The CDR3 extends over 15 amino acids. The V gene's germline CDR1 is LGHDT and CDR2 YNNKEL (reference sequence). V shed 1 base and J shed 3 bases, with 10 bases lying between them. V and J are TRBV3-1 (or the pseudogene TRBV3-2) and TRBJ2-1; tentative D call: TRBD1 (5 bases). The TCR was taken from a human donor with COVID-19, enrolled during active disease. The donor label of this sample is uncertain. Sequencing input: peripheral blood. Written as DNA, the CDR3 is TGTGCCAGCAGCCAAGGGGGCAGGATCTACAATGAGCAGTTCTTC. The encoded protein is CASSQGGRIYNEQFF.